The clone carrying this TCR beta chain has ten or more counts. The data are from a study of identical twins. A single record per CDR3 protein comes from TCRdb applying MiXCR to the 5' RACE reads. The sample carries around 670,000 distinct CDR3 sequences, 5.5% to 6.5% recorded once. The sequencing input was naive T cells sorted from blood. This clonotype was obtained from a man aged 18 to 30 in good health.

CDR3 DNA: TGCAGCGTGGGACAGGGCCAAGCTGGAAACACCATATATTTT. It specifies CSVGQGQAGNTIYF. This chain connects TRBV29-1 to TRBJ1-3; 9 bases match TRBD1. V dropped 6 bases and J dropped 2; count of bases not matched to a gene: 5. This CDR3 region has 14 residues. In germline, CDR1 is SQVTM, CDR2 ANQGSEA. Full variable domain (outside the CDR3, taken from reference TRBV29-1 and TRBJ1-3): SAVISQKPSRDICQRGTSLTIQCQVDSQVTMMFWYRQQPGQSLTLIATANQGSEATYESGFVIDKFPISRPNLTFSTLTVSNMSPEDSSIYLCSVGQGQAGNTIYFGEGSWLTVV.